The present T cell receptor beta chain was sequenced within a study of cytomegalovirus exposure and HLA in healthy donors. Study-wide background: Among the roughly 400 donors who were genotyped, around 77% fell in the genetic ancestry cluster that is associated with self-reported Caucasian donors.

Amplification used 60 Vbeta primers and 13 Jbeta primers. The table came from immunoSEQ multiplex PCR; TCRdb's copy has only in-frame clones and leaves some out. The sample comprises about 92,000 clones, around 74% of which are singletons, and roughly 7.3% rests with the top ten. Germline V gene data show CDR1 as SGHVS and CDR2 as FNYEAQ. The CDR3 runs to 15 residues. Losses at the gene ends were 5 bases for V and 2 bases for J; bases not matched to a gene: 7. In this sample, this clone turned up a few times. As yet, its antigen is unknown. Whole-study results and caveats: HLA allele associations emerged for roughly 16,000 TCR beta sequences in a later analysis, at 0.05 false discovery rate. Later analysis identified several of the most significant clusters that appeared linked to common viral pathogens. Serostatus for CMV was the only available immune exposure information.

The clonotype comes from a man aged 50-59 years in good health and CMV-seropositive. The chain employs TRBV7-6 and TRBJ2-7; 9 bases are a match to TRBD1. Sample: PBMCs. Here the CDR3 reads CASSPNRGPTYEQYF. The DNA for the CDR3 is TGTGCCAGCAGCCCAAACAGGGGGCCCACCTACGAGCAGTACTTC.